This T cell receptor (beta chain) was sequenced during a study of T cell repertoires in cytomegalovirus infection. Turning to the study itself: It was recently identified HLA-C-restricted and well-studied HLA-B-restricted CMV epitopes that the study used. Both a matching HLA type and CMV infection were indicated by public TCR beta signatures.

A single record per CDR3 protein comes from TCRdb applying MiXCR to the reads. This sample has approximately 110,000 distinct CDR3 sequences; 42% occur once, and the top ten carry roughly 74%. Study-level results: HLA-C-restricted CMV clonotypes gave the most frequent clonotype in two of eight donors.

In germline, CDR1 is MNHEY, CDR2 SMNVEV (reference sequence). The CDR3 spans 13 residues. The trim removed 1 base at V and 4 bases at J, leaving 1 base unmatched. Concerning this clonotype: Its antigen is not known.

This chain joins TRBV27 and TRBJ2-7; 7 bases match TRBD2. The TCR originated in a human donor in good health (CMV status not recorded). Some clones in this sample may be carry-over from other donors' samples. Sequenced material: CD8+ T cells from cultured PBMCs, taken from culture after CMV antigen stimulation. DNA for the CDR3: TGTGCCAGCAGTTTATGGGGGGGATACGAGCAGTACTTC. The encoded protein is CASSLWGGYEQYF.